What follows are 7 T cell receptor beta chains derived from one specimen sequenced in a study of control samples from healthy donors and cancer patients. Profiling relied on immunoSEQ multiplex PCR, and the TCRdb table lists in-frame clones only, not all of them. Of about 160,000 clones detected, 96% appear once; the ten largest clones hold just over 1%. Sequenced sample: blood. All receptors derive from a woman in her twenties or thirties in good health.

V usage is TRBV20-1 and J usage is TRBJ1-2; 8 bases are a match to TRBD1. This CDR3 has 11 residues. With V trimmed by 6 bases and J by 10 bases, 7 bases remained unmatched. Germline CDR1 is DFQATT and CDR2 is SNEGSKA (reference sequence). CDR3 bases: TGCAGTGCCGATACAGGGGGTGTCTACACCTTC. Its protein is CSADTGGVYTF.

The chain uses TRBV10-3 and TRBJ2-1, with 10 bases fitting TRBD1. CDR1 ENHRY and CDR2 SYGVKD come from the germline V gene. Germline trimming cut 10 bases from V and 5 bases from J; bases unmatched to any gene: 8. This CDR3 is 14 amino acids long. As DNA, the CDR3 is TGTGCCACCCGACAGGGGGCGCTTGACAATGAGCAGTTCTTC. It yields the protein CATRQGALDNEQFF.

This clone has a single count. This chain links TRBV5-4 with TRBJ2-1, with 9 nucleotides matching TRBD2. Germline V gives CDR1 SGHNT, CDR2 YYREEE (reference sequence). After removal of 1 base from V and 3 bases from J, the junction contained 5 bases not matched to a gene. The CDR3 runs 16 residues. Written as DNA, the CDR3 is TGTGCCAGCAGCTTGTGGGGCGGGAGGGTCTACAATGAGCAGTTCTTC. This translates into CASSLWGGRVYNEQFF.

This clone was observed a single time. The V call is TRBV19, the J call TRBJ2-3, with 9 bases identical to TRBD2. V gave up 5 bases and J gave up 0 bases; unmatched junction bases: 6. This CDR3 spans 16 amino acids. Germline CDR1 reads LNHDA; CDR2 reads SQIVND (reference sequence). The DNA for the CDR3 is TGTGCCAGTAGTTTCTCTAGCGGGACTAGCACAGATACGCAGTATTTT. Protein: CASSFSSGTSTDTQYF.

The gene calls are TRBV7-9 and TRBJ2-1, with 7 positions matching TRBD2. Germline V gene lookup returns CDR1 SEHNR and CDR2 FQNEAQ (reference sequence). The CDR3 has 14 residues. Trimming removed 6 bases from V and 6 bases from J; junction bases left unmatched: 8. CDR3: CASRSGTILNEQFF. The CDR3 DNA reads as TGTGCCAGCAGGTCCGGGACTATACTCAATGAGCAGTTCTTC.

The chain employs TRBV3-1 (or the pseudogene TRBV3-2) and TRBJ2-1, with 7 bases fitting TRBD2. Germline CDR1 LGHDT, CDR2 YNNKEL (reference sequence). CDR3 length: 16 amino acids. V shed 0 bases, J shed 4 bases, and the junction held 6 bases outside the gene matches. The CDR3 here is CASSQEGGGGYNEQFF. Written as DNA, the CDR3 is TGTGCCAGCAGCCAAGAAGGCGGGGGAGGGTACAATGAGCAGTTCTTC.

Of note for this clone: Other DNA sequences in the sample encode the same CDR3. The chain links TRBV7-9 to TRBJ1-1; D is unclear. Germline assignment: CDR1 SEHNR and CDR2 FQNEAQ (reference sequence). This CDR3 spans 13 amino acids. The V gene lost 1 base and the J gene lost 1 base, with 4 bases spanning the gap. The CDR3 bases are TGTGCCAGCAGCTTAGAGGGGAACACTGAAGCTTTCTTT. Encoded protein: CASSLEGNTEAFF.